The entry that follows covers one T cell receptor beta chain sequence. Its target is unknown. This sample is part of a study of T cell repertoires in aging, cancer and after chemotherapy. Study context: Pre- and post-chemotherapy samples were paired from chronic lymphocytic leukemia patients treated with fludarabine- or bendamustine-based regimens.

Study-level results: In cancer patients, declining TCR diversity with age involved lost richness and lost evenness. Untreated cancer patients had significantly lower blood TCR diversity than age-matched healthy donors. Across the chemotherapy interval, each cancer cohort showed higher median generation probability, suggesting thymic rebound.

TRB rearrangements spanning V, D and J were amplified using mixed TRB-A/B primers. TCRdb reanalysed the multiplex PCR reads using MiXCR and keeps one entry per CDR3 protein. The data hold about 3,200 distinct CDR3 sequences, with 21% observed a single time. Peripheral blood genomic DNA, not sorted cells or RNA, was the template. Sequencing was done on a sample of blood. The source of this sequence is a human donor with a blood cancer.

The CDR3 protein is CAWSDGTGGYEQYF. Here the CDR3 DNA reads TGTGCCTGGAGTGACGGGACAGGGGGCTACGAGCAGTACTTC. The chain recombines TRBV30 with TRBJ2-7, with 11 bases lining up with TRBD1. The trim removed 1 base at V and 3 bases at J, leaving 2 bases unmatched. From germline, CDR1 is GTSNPN and CDR2 SVGIG (reference sequence). The CDR3 loop spans 14 amino acids.